This note documents a single T cell receptor (beta chain) sequence. Its cognate antigen is unknown. Following RNA extraction, reverse transcription yielded cDNA that acted as the sequencing template. Profiled with immunoSEQ multiplex PCR; TCRdb holds only in-frame clones, not every one. The sample yields 150,000 to 200,000 clones, roughly 58% seen once. Treatment reported: oral pan-JAK inhibitor, 5-10 mg twice daily. In alopecia areata patients, both lesional scalp punch biopsies and peripheral blood were collected. These data come from a study of CD8+ T cells in alopecia areata. Study outcomes and limitations: Lesional scalp, especially alopecia totalis/universalis, showed higher clonality than normal scalp. In patients, TCRs were shared less clearly than in mice, and HLA may possibly be involved.

Germline CDR1 and CDR2: MNHEY and SMNVEV (reference sequence). The CDR3 runs to 15 residues. With 7 bases clipped from V and 0 bases from J, the junction kept 1 base outside the gene matches. The TCR comes from a human donor with alopecia areata. Source: CD4+ T cells sorted from blood, taken at approximately week 60, from a patient treated with tofacitinib. J is TRBJ1-6 and V is TRBV27; 9 bases agree with TRBD1. The CDR3 spells CASTGQGSYNSPLHF. CDR3 DNA: TGTGCCAGCACGGGACAGGGCTCCTATAATTCACCCCTCCACTTT.